A single sample gave rise to the 10 T cell receptor beta chains below, sequenced in a study of OX40 agonist ivuxolimab in advanced cancers. The table came from immunoSEQ multiplex PCR; TCRdb's copy has only in-frame clones and leaves some out. The table records about 47,000 clones, around 88% of them present only once. The material sequenced was CD4+ or CD8+ T cells sorted from blood, taken in a trial of the OX40 agonist ivuxolimab. The receptors shown here come from an adult with an advanced solid tumor such as melanoma, head and neck, liver or kidney cancer.

J is TRBJ2-5 and V is TRBV9, with a possible D match to TRBD2 (5 bases). The V gene lost 3 bases and the J gene lost 4 bases, with 16 bases spanning the gap. The CDR3 runs 15 residues. Per the germline V gene, CDR1 is SGDLS and CDR2 is YYNGEE. This chain's CDR3 is CASSATAEGGETQYF. Written as DNA, the CDR3 is TGTGCCAGCAGCGCTACCGCCGAGGGTGGAGAGACCCAGTACTTC.

This clone was detected a few times. The chain joins TRBV19 to TRBJ2-5; no reliable D call. Deletions cut 3 bases from V and 5 bases from J, with 7 bases between. Germline-derived CDR1 and CDR2 are LNHDA and SQIVND (reference sequence). The CDR3 is 12 amino acids. Here the CDR3 reads CASSIGTETQYF. As DNA, the CDR3 is TGTGCCAGTAGTATCGGCACGGAGACCCAGTACTTC.

The chain recombines TRBV7-3 with TRBJ1-1; D not certain. The V end lost 2 bases, the J end lost 4 bases, and 11 bases lay between the germline ends. CDR3 length: 14 residues. The germline gives CDR1 SGHTA, CDR2 FQGTGA. The CDR3 sequence is CASSLAVAITEAFF. In DNA form, the CDR3 reads TGTGCCAGCAGCTTAGCGGTAGCGATCACTGAAGCTTTCTTT.

V is TRBV4-1 and J is TRBJ2-4; 9 bases match TRBD2. The V gene end was trimmed by 3 bases and the J gene end by 0 bases; junction bases not matched to a gene: 18. Germline assignment: CDR1 MGHRA and CDR2 YSYEKL. This CDR3 comprises 21 residues. Written as DNA, the CDR3 is TGCGCCAGCAGCCAGCCCCTGGGGTTAGCGGGGGTATCTCTAGCCAAAAACATTCAGTACTTC. It specifies CASSQPLGLAGVSLAKNIQYF.

This clone was found once. The chain combines TRBV5-4 with TRBJ2-7; TRBD2 might be the D (5 bases). Germline V gene data show CDR1 as SGHNT and CDR2 as YYREEE (reference sequence). Deletions cut 2 bases from V and 3 bases from J, with 9 bases between. CDR3 length equals 13 residues. In DNA, the CDR3 is TGTGCCAGCAGCTTTAGCGTAAGCTACGAGCAGTACTTC. Translated: CASSFSVSYEQYF.

V is TRBV19 and J is TRBJ1-1; D remains ambiguous. V lost 7 bases and J 3 bases, leaving 12 bases between the germline ends. The CDR3 loop spans 13 amino acids. Per germline, CDR1 LNHDA and CDR2 SQIVND (reference sequence). The CDR3 region has the DNA TGTGCCAGTACCCCGGAGGTGTACACTGAAGCTTTCTTT. Its translation is CASTPEVYTEAFF.

The chain employs TRBV6-4 and TRBJ2-7; D is unresolved. CDR3 length: 16 amino acids. Trimming took 3 bases from V and 3 from J, leaving 18 bases between them. Germline CDR1 and CDR2: MRHNA and SNTAGT. The CDR3 DNA reads as TGTGCCAGCAGTGAACCGCACGCTCGGAGCCACTACGAGCAGTACTTC. Translated, it gives CASSEPHARSHYEQYF.

The genes are TRBV7-9 and TRBJ1-1; TRBD1 aligns across 11 bases. The junction had 6 bases not matched to a gene; V was cut back by 5 bases and J by 1 base. The CDR3 spans 16 residues. Germline CDR1 is SEHNR and CDR2 is FQNEAQ (reference sequence). The CDR3 DNA reads as TGTGCCAGCAGCCCCTGGGACAGGGGGACGAACACTGAAGCTTTCTTT. It specifies CASSPWDRGTNTEAFF.

The gene calls are TRBV7-3 and TRBJ2-1, with 8 nucleotides matching TRBD2. Trimming cost V 2 bases and J 8 bases; bases outside gene matches: 11. This CDR3 is built from 16 residues. CDR1 is SGHTA and CDR2 is FQGTGA in the germline V gene. DNA of the CDR3: TGTGCCAGCAGCTTATATCTGAGCGGGAGCCGGGATGAGCAGTTCTTC. Translating it yields CASSLYLSGSRDEQFF.

V usage is TRBV14 and J usage is TRBJ1-2, with D maybe TRBD1 (5 bases). CDR3 size: 12 residues. Trimming removed 1 base at V and 8 bases at J, with 8 bases between. Germline CDR1 is SGHDN and CDR2 is FVKESK. The CDR3 coding sequence is TGTGCCAGCAGCCAAGGCTGGGACGGCTACACCTTC. It yields the protein CASSQGWDGYTF.